This T cell receptor beta chain came from a study of long-term antiretroviral therapy in people with HIV. The assay used was immunoSEQ (version v3.0), run at survey level. Sequencing targeted 40,000-50,000 T-cell genomes per sample. Assay: immunoSEQ multiplex PCR; the TCRdb copy retains only in-frame clones and omits some. The data contain 25,000 to 35,000 clones, over 75% of them singletons. To note about this clone: Its antigen is unknown.

Germline assignment: CDR1 LGHNA and CDR2 YSLEER. The ends were cut back, 4 bases at V and 1 base at J, with 11 bases in the middle. The CDR3 totals 15 residues. People in the study who had HIV all got their treatment in the United States. Study observations and caveats: CDR3 length ranges were narrower in HIV repertoires than in controls.

This chain links TRBV4-3 with TRBJ2-1, with D unresolved. The receptor was derived from a man younger than 30 with HIV. The sample here was unsorted PBMCs, taken 0.8 years before starting antiretroviral therapy. In nucleotides, the CDR3 is TGCGCCAGCAGCCCACAAGAAGGATCCTACAATGAGCAGTTCTTC. Its translation is CASSPQEGSYNEQFF.